This record covers a single T cell receptor (beta chain). This clonotype was counted between two and nine times. What this receptor recognizes is not known. The input lacks base qualities; no much larger clone sits a single base away. V lost 2 bases and J lost 10 bases; the stretch between them is 12 bases long. The CDR3 sequence holds 13 residues, the cysteine and phenylalanine included. Just the 39-base CDR3 DNA is kept, in frame starting at base 1. Sequences SGHTA (CDR1) and FQGNSA (CDR2) are obtained from the germline V gene. The sample originates from a study of identical twins (dated by TCRdb to 2016 to 2018). Turning to the overall study: The study deep-sequenced TCR alpha and beta repertoires from monozygotic twins, unrelated adults of various ages and cord blood to test whether fetal clonotypes persist. To rule out contamination, replicate twin experiments were performed at different times with different library preparation protocols. Paper-wide results and their limitations: Because the same donors could not be followed over many years, the conclusions relied on cross-sectional statistical analysis. The excess sharing between twins in beta out-of-frame sequences was weaker because fewer shared sequences reduced the signal-to-noise ratio. Out-of-frame TCR alpha sequences shared between twins showed an excess of low generation-probability sequences compared with coincidental sharing between unrelated individuals. Out-of-frame TCR alpha sharing in monozygotic twins was systematically underestimated by recombination models, whereas sharing between unrelated individuals was in agreement with the recombination models. Invariant T cells such as MAIT and iNKT could partly confound zero-insertion analyses, though diverse VJ usage argued against this for most clonotypes. Abundant cord blood beta clonotypes had fewer insertions, young adult naive repertoires showed a similar but weaker trend, and memory repertoires showed no such trend.

Every donor was a healthy Caucasian. Three pairs of female monozygotic twins, all aged 18 to 29 years, made up the twin cohort. Miltenyi CD45RO+ enrichment and human naive T-cell isolation kits were used to isolate memory (CD45RO+) and naive T cells from PBMC. Library prep was done by 5' RACE. Sequencing was carried out with an Illumina HiSeq 2000. Template switching added a universal primer binding site, and the final cDNA carried a unique molecular identifier that allowed TCR cDNA molecules to be counted accurately. Specific primers in the conserved constant-segment region were used to synthesize first-strand cDNA for the TCR alpha and beta chains. To control for contamination, every cDNA library was double barcoded, receiving both a SMART-Mk sample barcode and Illumina barcodes. TruSeq adapter sequences and Illumina sample barcodes were added in two successive PCR steps. TCR alpha and beta cDNA libraries were sequenced on the Illumina HiSeq platform with custom primers. Regarding the original processing steps: Unique molecular identifiers were extracted from raw reads with MiGEC, and CDR3 positions were determined with MiXCR. For each individual, recombination models were inferred using an EM algorithm with the repgenHMM and IGoR tools. Shared clonotypes were analyzed with the tcR package in R, and sharing was normalized by the product of cloneset sizes. To study raw recombination free of thymic and clonal selection effects, out-of-frame nonproductive sequences were analyzed. In TCRdb, the public reads were trimmed at Q25 with fastp and aligned with MiXCR, with productive beta chains retained. Identical CDR3 proteins give one entry, which carries the most common genes and DNA. The V and J calls and clone size are TCRdb's, not the authors'. The sample yields 200,000 to 250,000 distinct CDR3 sequences; around 6.9% were counted once. The ten largest clones capture roughly 2% of the sample.

The same data also contributed to another study, on yellow fever vaccine responses in identical twins. Per that second paper: The authors reported that the T cell response to vaccination in identical twins appeared partly convergent and partly personalized. Focusing on identical twins, the study followed the T cell clones that responded to the vaccine, and did so with precision.

Sequencing was done on a sample of memory (CD45RO+) T cells sorted from blood. This sample's cell subset or site label indicates: CD45RO+ enriched T cells. Recombination linked TRBV7-2 to TRBJ2-1; D gene: possibly TRBD2, on 5 matching bases. The sequence came from a woman aged 18-29 years in good health. The nucleotide sequence is given as TGTGCCAGCAGCTTAATTTTCCGGGGAGAGCAGTTCTTC. Its amino acids are CASSLIFRGEQFF.